The next 12 T cell receptor beta chains were all read from a single sample in a study of blood T cell repertoires in COVID-19. Sequencing used immunoSEQ multiplex PCR; TCRdb keeps in-frame clones, though not all of them. The sample includes about 320,000 clones, 90% of them seen just once. The sequencing input was PBMCs or T cells enriched from blood (not recorded which). These receptors were taken from a woman aged 25-40 years who had been exposed to COVID-19.

The chain is built from TRBV27 and TRBJ1-6; possible D gene TRBD1, 6 bases. With 3 bases removed from V and 11 bases from J, the gap between germline ends came to 14 bases. Germline assignment: CDR1 MNHEY and CDR2 SMNVEV (reference sequence). CDR3 length: 14 residues. The CDR3 region is CASSFLGASAPLHF. The CDR3 DNA reads as TGTGCCAGCAGTTTTTTGGGGGCTTCGGCACCCCTCCACTTT.

CDR3 bases: TGCGCCAGCAGCCAAGAACAGCCCGGAGGCTACACCTTC. This sequence encodes CASSQEQPGGYTF. The rearrangement links TRBV4-3 to TRBJ1-2; D uncertain. Looked up from germline, CDR1 is LGHNA and CDR2 is YSLEER. The CDR3 is 13 amino acids. V was cut by 0 bases and J by 8 bases, with 10 bases left in between.

V gene TRBV5-1 combines with J gene TRBJ2-7; D is unresolved. V was shortened by 4 bases and J by 0 bases, with 17 bases between the two germline ends. Germline CDR1 is SGHRS and CDR2 is YFSETQ. The CDR3 totals 16 residues. For the CDR3, the DNA is TGCGCCAGCAGCCCTCATTTCGACATGCACTCCTACGAGCAGTACTTC. Translation: CASSPHFDMHSYEQYF. The full variable domain, completed using reference TRBV5-1 and TRBJ2-7, is KAGVTQTPRYLIKTRGQQVTLSCSPISGHRSVSWYQQTPGQGLQFLFEYFSETQRNKGNFPGRFSGRQFSNSRSEMNVSTLELGDSALYLCASSPHFDMHSYEQYFGPGTRLTVT.

This chain connects TRBV4-1 to TRBJ2-1; possible D gene TRBD2, 5 bases. The V gene's germline CDR1 is MGHRA and CDR2 YSYEKL. V was trimmed by 0 bases and J by 6 bases, leaving 18 bases between them. The CDR3 is 17 residues long. CDR3: CASSQERPDFAGNEQFF. Here the CDR3 DNA reads TGCGCCAGCAGCCAAGAAAGACCTGACTTTGCGGGCAATGAGCAGTTCTTC.

The V gene is TRBV7-9, the J gene TRBJ1-3, with unresolved D. Germline V gives CDR1 SEHNR, CDR2 FQNEAQ (reference sequence). This CDR3 comprises 13 residues. The V end lost 3 bases, the J end lost 10 bases, and 13 bases lay between the germline ends. In DNA form, the CDR3 reads TGTGCCAGCAGCTTTATCCGTCTCAGAACCATATATTTT. This codes for CASSFIRLRTIYF.

This sequence joins TRBV25-1 and TRBJ2-3, with D unclear. Deletions cut 4 bases from V and 2 bases from J, with 13 bases between. Germline assignment: CDR1 MGHDK and CDR2 SYGVNS. The CDR3 contains 15 residues. CDR3 protein: CASSARQGTTDTQYF. In DNA form, the CDR3 reads TGTGCCAGCAGTGCCCGACAAGGAACCACAGATACGCAGTATTTT.

This clone was recorded a few times. This rearrangement joins TRBV9 to TRBJ1-2; no clear D. CDR1 is SGDLS, CDR2 YYNGEE, per germline. Between the trimmed V and J ends, which lost 4 bases and 3 bases, there was a span of 7 bases. CDR3 length: 12 residues. CDR3 sequence reads: CASSPGDYGYTF. Written as DNA, the CDR3 is TGTGCCAGCAGCCCCGGGGACTATGGCTACACCTTC. The whole variable domain, remainder taken from reference TRBV9 and TRBJ1-2, is DSGVTQTPKHLITATGQRVTLRCSPRSGDLSVYWYQQSLDQGLQFLIQYYNGEERAKGNILERFSAQQFPDLHSELNLSSLELGDSALYFCASSPGDYGYTFGSGTRLTVV.

The CDR3 coding sequence is TGTGCCAGCAGCGACGAGGAGACAGGGATCATCGGGGAGCTGTTTTTT. It translates to CASSDEETGIIGELFF. This chain uses TRBV5-6 with TRBJ2-2; 7 bases are shared with TRBD1. The CDR3 has 16 residues. The V gene end was trimmed by 4 bases and the J gene end by 7 bases; junction bases not matched to a gene: 13. Germline loops: CDR1 SGHDT, CDR2 YYEEEE. Using reference TRBV5-6 and TRBJ2-2 for the parts outside the CDR3, the full variable domain is DAGVTQSPTHLIKTRGQQVTLRCSPKSGHDTVSWYQQALGQGPQFIFQYYEEEERQRGNFPDRFSGHQFPNYSSELNVNALLLGDSALYLCASSDEETGIIGELFFGEGSRLTVL.

The chain employs TRBV29-1 and TRBJ1-2; no clear D. Germline CDR1 SQVTM, CDR2 ANQGSEA. The ends were cut back, 7 bases at V and 0 bases at J, with 12 bases in the middle. CDR3 length: 13 residues. The CDR3 coding sequence is TGCAGCGGCCTAGAATATTCTAACTATGGCTACACCTTC. Translation: CSGLEYSNYGYTF.

V is TRBV5-5 and J is TRBJ2-7; 7 nucleotides align to TRBD1. The CDR3 totals 13 residues. Germline V gives CDR1 SGHKS, CDR2 YYEKEE (reference sequence). Unmatched junction bases numbered 1, after V lost 2 bases and J lost 2 bases. CDR3 sequence reads: CASSFGQAYEQYF. CDR3 in DNA: TGTGCCAGCAGCTTCGGACAGGCCTACGAGCAGTACTTC.

This clone came up once. This chain uses TRBV19 with TRBJ1-5; 8 nucleotides match TRBD1. CDR1 and CDR2 (germline): LNHDA, SQIVND (reference sequence). J was trimmed by 7 bases and V by 4 bases; bases with no gene match: 6. This CDR3 has 14 amino acids. The CDR3 coding sequence is TGTGCCAGTAGTACTCGGACAGGGTTCCAGCCCCAGCATTTT. This codes for CASSTRTGFQPQHF.

The chain employs TRBV6-2 or TRBV6-3 and TRBJ2-3; unclear D gene. Germline values: CDR1 MNHEY, CDR2 SVGEGT. V lost 0 bases to trimming and J lost 3 bases, with 13 bases between them. The CDR3 has 16 residues. The CDR3 DNA sequence: TGTGCCAGCAGTTACTCAGTGGCTAGATCAACAGATACGCAGTATTTT. Residues: CASSYSVARSTDTQYF.